The rows below give T cell receptor beta chains drawn from one sample of a study of blood T cell repertoires in COVID-19. The data were produced by immunoSEQ multiplex PCR, yet TCRdb's version contains in-frame clones alone and is incomplete. The sample holds about 170,000 clones, around 74% seen once. The sample consisted of peripheral blood. The source of these receptors is a woman of 80 years or more with acute or convalescent COVID-19. The conserved cysteine and the conserved F or W are not part of the CDR3 here.

V gene | CDR3 protein
TRBV27 | ATQTSTNEQF
TRBV28 | ASSRLAGEPEQF
TRBV2 | ASNSGNSPLH
TRBV28 | ASSFAGGGRDTQY
TRBV7-9 | ASSDIWAVGEKLF
TRBV5-1 | ASSLAGTTDTQY
TRBV2 | ASSYQETQY
TRBV5-1 | ASSDGTTSAYEQY
TRBV7-6 | ASSLERTSSYNEQF
TRBV27 | ASSFSGVGNTEAF
TRBV2 | ASRETSSTDTQY
TRBV28 | ASISGGGGYT
TRBV13 | ASSLGTVQETQY
TRBV9 | ASSVGLAGADTQY